Listed below are T cell receptor beta chains from one sample, sequenced in a study of blood T cell repertoires in COVID-19. Clones were read by immunoSEQ multiplex PCR, and TCRdb kept only the in-frame ones, dropping some. The sample shows approximately 220,000 clones, about nine tenths of them seen only once. The sequenced sample was peripheral blood. These receptors originate from a woman between 50 and 59 years old with acute or convalescent COVID-19. Both conserved end residues are part of each CDR3. Each record gives: clone size, D gene, V gene, J gene, CDR3 protein, CDR3 DNA. The D gene is left open where the match is weak. For some rows the clone size is stated as once, few or many, or as a class when expanded; others skip it.

-	TRBD1	TRBV7-3	TRBJ1-1	CASSLTGQTMNTEAFF	TGTGCCAGCAGCTTGACGGGACAGACTATGAACACTGAAGCTTTCTTT
-	TRBD2	TRBV24-1	TRBJ2-2	CATSDQTSGGANTGELFF	TGTGCCACCAGTGACCAGACTAGCGGGGGAGCGAACACCGGGGAGCTGTTTTTT
-	TRBD1	TRBV9	TRBJ1-2	CASSAQGYENYGYTF	TGTGCCAGCAGCGCACAGGGGTATGAGAACTATGGCTACACCTTC
-	-	TRBV5-6	TRBJ1-6	CASSLIRTGSPLHF	TGTGCCAGCAGCTTGATTCGAACGGGTTCACCCCTCCACTTT
-	-	TRBV19	TRBJ1-5	CASRPGDQPQHF	TGTGCCAGTAGGCCGGGAGATCAGCCCCAGCATTTT
-	-	TRBV9	TRBJ2-7	CASSVGGGTHEQYF	TGTGCCAGCAGCGTTGGAGGGGGCACCCACGAGCAGTACTTC
-	-	TRBV24-1	TRBJ2-3	CATSDLNGVGTDTQYF	TGTGCCACCAGTGATTTAAACGGGGTCGGCACAGATACGCAGTATTTT
few	-	TRBV3-1/TRBV3-2	TRBJ1-1	CASSQVQRFSMNTEAFF	TGTGCCAGCAGCCAAGTGCAACGGTTTTCTATGAACACTGAAGCTTTCTTT
-	TRBD1	TRBV10-3	TRBJ1-1	CAISGTDFTEAFF	TGTGCCATCAGCGGGACAGACTTCACTGAAGCTTTCTTT
-	-	TRBV14	TRBJ1-2	CASSPARDYGYTF	TGTGCCAGCAGCCCCGCGAGGGACTATGGCTACACCTTC
-	-	TRBV19	TRBJ1-2	CASSGQFYGYTF	TGTGCCAGTTCTGGACAGTTCTATGGCTACACCTTC
-	TRBD2	TRBV18	TRBJ2-7	CASSPRSGRSNEQYF	TGTGCCAGCTCACCAAGAAGCGGGAGGAGCAACGAGCAGTACTTC
-	-	TRBV5-4	TRBJ2-2	CASSSRATGGTGELFF	TGTGCCAGCAGCTCGAGGGCAACCGGAGGTACCGGGGAGCTGTTTTTT
-	-	TRBV20-1	TRBJ1-6	CSARIIPPLHF	TGCAGTGCTAGAATAATTCCACCCCTCCACTTT
-	-	TRBV10-2	TRBJ1-1	CASSEAGTEAFF	TGCGCCAGCAGTGAGGCAGGGACTGAAGCTTTCTTT
-	-	TRBV7-2	TRBJ2-1	CASSSSATRGSEQFF	TGTGCCAGCAGCTCCTCTGCCACACGGGGGAGTGAGCAGTTCTTC
-	TRBD2	TRBV5-6	TRBJ2-3	CASSHLGGDHTDTQYF	TGTGCCAGCAGCCACCTTGGGGGGGACCACACAGATACGCAGTATTTT
-	TRBD1	TRBV11-3	TRBJ1-1	CASSLGRQGGLMNTEAFF	TGTGCCAGCAGCTTAGGGAGACAGGGGGGGCTTATGAACACTGAAGCTTTCTTT
-	-	TRBV9	TRBJ2-5	CASSPLAAEETQYF	TGTGCCAGCAGCCCTCTCGCAGCGGAAGAGACCCAGTACTTC
-	TRBD2	TRBV11-2	TRBJ2-5	CASSLDWAGATETQYF	TGTGCCAGCAGCTTAGATTGGGCGGGAGCGACGGAGACCCAGTACTTC
-	-	TRBV7-3	TRBJ1-2	CASSPSGSGRLNYGYTF	TGTGCCAGCAGCCCTAGTGGGTCCGGGAGGCTCAACTATGGCTACACCTTC
-	TRBD2	TRBV5-6	TRBJ2-2	CASTTSGGPPVTGELFF	TGTGCCAGCACGACTAGCGGGGGGCCCCCGGTCACCGGGGAGCTGTTTTTT
-	-	TRBV7-9	TRBJ2-7	CASSGLSYEQYF	TGTGCCAGCAGCGGACTGTCCTACGAGCAGTACTTC
few	TRBD1	TRBV27	TRBJ2-7	CATEARPPSLSGQGCYEQYF	TGTGCCACCGAAGCCCGTCCCCCCTCGTTATCGGGACAGGGATGTTACGAGCAGTACTTC
-	-	TRBV12-5	TRBJ2-6	CPKGGHSGANVLTF	TGTCCGAAGGGAGGCCACTCTGGGGCCAACGTCCTGACTTTC
-	TRBD1	TRBV24-1	TRBJ1-2	CATSDLRDRVVGYTF	TGTGCCACCAGTGACCTGAGGGACAGGGTGGTTGGCTACACCTTC
-	TRBD1	TRBV2	TRBJ1-2	CASSGDRGYGYTF	TGTGCCAGCAGCGGGGACAGGGGCTATGGCTACACCTTC
few	-	TRBV7-6	TRBJ1-5	CASSSELGLPQHF	TGTGCCAGCAGCTCCGAACTCGGTTTGCCCCAGCATTTT
-	-	TRBV9	TRBJ2-3	CASSVVAGPDTQYF	TGTGCCAGCAGCGTAGTGGCGGGACCAGATACGCAGTATTTT
-	TRBD1	TRBV19	TRBJ1-6	CASSTEDRRNSPLHF	TGTGCCAGTAGTACAGAGGACAGGAGAAATTCACCCCTCCACTTT
-	-	TRBV5-4	TRBJ1-3	CASSLGGPFSGNTIYF	TGTGCCAGCAGCTTAGGTGGGCCTTTCTCTGGAAACACCATATATTTT
once	TRBD1	TRBV5-1	TRBJ2-3	CASSLGGQSTDTQYF	TGCGCCAGCAGCTTGGGGGGACAGAGCACAGATACGCAGTATTTT
-	-	TRBV7-2	TRBJ1-1	CASSLVIGLEAFF	TGTGCCAGCAGCTTAGTTATTGGGCTTGAAGCTTTCTTT
-	-	TRBV24-1	TRBJ2-2	CATSDLGDTGELFF	TGTGCCACCAGTGATTTAGGGGACACCGGGGAGCTGTTTTTT
-	-	TRBV5-1	TRBJ2-3	CASSLVPSGTDTQYF	TGCGCCAGCAGCTTGGTTCCTAGCGGCACAGATACGCAGTATTTT
-	-	TRBV4-3	TRBJ2-1	CASSQDGGPSYNEQFF	TGCGCCAGCAGCCAAGATGGCGGCCCCTCGTACAATGAGCAGTTCTTC
once	TRBD2	TRBV5-4	TRBJ2-2	CASSRGLAGGPEGELFF	TGTGCCAGCAGCCGAGGACTAGCGGGGGGGCCAGAAGGGGAGCTGTTTTTT
-	TRBD1	TRBV2	TRBJ1-4	CASSEAPQGEKLFF	TGTGCCAGCAGTGAAGCGCCACAGGGGGAAAAACTGTTTTTT
-	TRBD1	TRBV27	TRBJ1-5	CASSLRQGSNQPQHF	TGTGCCAGCAGTTTACGACAGGGGAGCAATCAGCCCCAGCATTTT
-	-	TRBV19	TRBJ1-1	CASSIWDTDREAFF	TGTGCCAGTAGTATCTGGGACACCGACCGCGAAGCTTTCTTT
-	TRBD2	TRBV10-3	TRBJ2-1	CAIRPGLDYNEQFF	TGTGCCATCAGGCCGGGACTAGATTACAATGAGCAGTTCTTC
-	-	TRBV30	TRBJ1-3	CAWNTRGVANTIYF	TGTGCCTGGAATACACGCGGGGTAGCGAACACCATATATTTT
-	-	TRBV11-2	TRBJ2-7	CASSLDSVGGMIYEQYF	TGTGCCAGCAGCTTAGACTCTGTAGGAGGGATGATCTACGAGCAGTACTTC